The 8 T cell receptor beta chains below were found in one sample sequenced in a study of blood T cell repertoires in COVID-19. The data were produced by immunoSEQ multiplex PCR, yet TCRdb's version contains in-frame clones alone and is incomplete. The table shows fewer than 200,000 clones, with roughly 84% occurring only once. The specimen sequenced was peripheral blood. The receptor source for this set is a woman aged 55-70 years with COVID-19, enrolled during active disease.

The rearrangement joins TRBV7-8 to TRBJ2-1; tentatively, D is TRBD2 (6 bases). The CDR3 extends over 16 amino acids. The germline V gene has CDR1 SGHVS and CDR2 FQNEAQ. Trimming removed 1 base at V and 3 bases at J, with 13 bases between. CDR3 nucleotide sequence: TGTGCCAGCAGCTTAGAACCGGGAGACCTCTACAATGAGCAGTTCTTC. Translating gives CASSLEPGDLYNEQFF.

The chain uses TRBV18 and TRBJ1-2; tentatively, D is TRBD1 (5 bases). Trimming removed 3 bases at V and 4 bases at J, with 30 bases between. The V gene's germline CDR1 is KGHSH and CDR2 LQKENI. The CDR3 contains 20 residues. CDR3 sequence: CASSPKDSPPTGTPRYGYTF. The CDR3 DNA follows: TGTGCCAGCTCACCCAAAGACAGTCCGCCAACAGGTACCCCTCGCTATGGCTACACCTTC.

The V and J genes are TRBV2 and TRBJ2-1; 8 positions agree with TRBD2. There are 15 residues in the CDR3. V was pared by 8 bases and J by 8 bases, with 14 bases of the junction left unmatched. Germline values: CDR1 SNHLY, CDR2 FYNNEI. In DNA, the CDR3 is TGTGCCAGCTACGACCCGGGACTAGTTTATCATGAGCAGTTCTTC. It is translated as CASYDPGLVYHEQFF. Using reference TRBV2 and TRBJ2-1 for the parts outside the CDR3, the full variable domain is EPEVTQTPSHQVTQMGQEVILRCVPISNHLYFYWYRQILGQKVEFLVSFYNNEISEKSEIFDDQFSVERPDGSNFTLKIRSTKLEDSAMYFCASYDPGLVYHEQFFGPGTRLTVL.

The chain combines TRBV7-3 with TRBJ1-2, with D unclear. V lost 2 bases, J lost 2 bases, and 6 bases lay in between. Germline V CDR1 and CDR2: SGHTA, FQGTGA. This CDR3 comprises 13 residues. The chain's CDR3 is CASSLGQNYGYTF. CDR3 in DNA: TGTGCCAGCAGCTTAGGCCAGAACTATGGCTACACCTTC.

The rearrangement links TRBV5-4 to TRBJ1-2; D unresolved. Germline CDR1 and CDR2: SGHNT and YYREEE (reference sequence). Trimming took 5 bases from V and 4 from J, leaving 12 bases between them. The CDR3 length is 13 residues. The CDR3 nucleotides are TGTGCCAGCAGTTCAACGGGAAGCTATGGCTACACCTTC. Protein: CASSSTGSYGYTF.

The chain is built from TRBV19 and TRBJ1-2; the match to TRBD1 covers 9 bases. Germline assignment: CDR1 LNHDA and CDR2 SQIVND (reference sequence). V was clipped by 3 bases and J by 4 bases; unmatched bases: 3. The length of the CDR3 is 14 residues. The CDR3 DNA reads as TGTGCCAGTAGTATGGGACAGGGTAGCTATGGCTACACCTTC. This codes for CASSMGQGSYGYTF.

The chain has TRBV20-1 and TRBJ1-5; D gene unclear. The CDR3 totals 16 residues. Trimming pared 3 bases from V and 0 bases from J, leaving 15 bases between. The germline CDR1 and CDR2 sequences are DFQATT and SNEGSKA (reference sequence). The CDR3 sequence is CSASRREGPSNQPQHF. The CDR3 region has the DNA TGCAGTGCTAGTAGGCGCGAGGGCCCTAGCAATCAGCCCCAGCATTTT.

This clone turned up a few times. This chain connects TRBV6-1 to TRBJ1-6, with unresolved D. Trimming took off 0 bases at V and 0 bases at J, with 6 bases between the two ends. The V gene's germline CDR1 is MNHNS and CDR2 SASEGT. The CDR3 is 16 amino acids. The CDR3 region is CASSEAETSYNSPLHF. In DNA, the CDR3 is TGTGCCAGCAGTGAAGCGGAGACCTCCTATAATTCACCCCTCCACTTT.